The rows below give T cell receptor beta chains drawn from one sample of a study of beta chain features in type 1 diabetes. The protocol was immunoSEQ multiplex PCR, while the TCRdb copy is restricted to in-frame clones and leaves out a portion. The sample comprises 240,000 or so clones, about 25% of which are singletons, and more than 3% rests with the top ten. Sequences were obtained from central memory CD4+ T cells from blood. These receptors originate from a man under 40 in good health. Each CDR3 is given with its conserved first and last residue. The D gene is left open where the match is weak. Rows may omit the clone size; those that give it use once, few, many or a size class.

j_call | d_call | clone_size | v_call | cdr3_nt | cdr3_aa
TRBJ2-7 | TRBD1 | . | TRBV11-2 | TGTGCCAGCAGCTACCAGCACAGGGGGCGATTATACGAGCAGTACTTC | CASSYQHRGRLYEQYF
TRBJ1-1 | . | many | TRBV7-9 | TGTGCCAGCAGCTTAGCGACAGAGGGAGCTTTCTTT | CASSLATEGAFF
TRBJ2-2 | . | . | TRBV29-1 | TGCAGCGTTGAAGAGCCTAGGAACACCGGGGAGCTGTTTTTT | CSVEEPRNTGELFF
TRBJ2-3 | . | . | TRBV29-1 | TGCAGCGCCCTCGGCGGCAGAACAGATACGCAGTATTTT | CSALGGRTDTQYF
TRBJ2-7 | TRBD2 | . | TRBV27 | TGTGCCAGCAGTTTCAGGCGGGAGGGGTACTTC | CASSFRREGYF
TRBJ2-2 | . | . | TRBV5-4 | TGTGCCAGCAGCCCACAGGAGGCCGGGGAGCTGTTTTTT | CASSPQEAGELFF
TRBJ2-5 | . | . | TRBV29-1 | TGCAGCGTTGAGGGGGGGAGACAGGTCCAAGAGACCCAGTACTTC | CSVEGGRQVQETQYF
TRBJ1-1 | . | few | TRBV29-1 | TGCAGCGTTTTTTTAGGGGGCACTGAAGCTTTCTTT | CSVFLGGTEAFF
TRBJ2-1 | . | few | TRBV7-8 | TGTGCCAGCAGCTTAGCGGGACGGCCCAACAATGAGCAGTTCTTC | CASSLAGRPNNEQFF
TRBJ2-5 | . | . | TRBV5-4 | TGTGCCAGCAGCCCTCGCCACACGCAAGAGACCCAGTACTTC | CASSPRHTQETQYF
TRBJ2-7 | . | few | TRBV28 | TGTGCCAGCAGTCTCGCGAACGAGCAGTACTTC | CASSLANEQYF
TRBJ2-2 | . | . | TRBV9 | TGTGCCCGCAGCGTAGAGGGGGGCACCGGGGAGCTGTTTTTT | CARSVEGGTGELFF
TRBJ2-7 | TRBD2 | . | TRBV11-2 | TGTGCCAGCAGCGGGCTTAGGGAGGGCTACGAGCAGTACTTC | CASSGLREGYEQYF
TRBJ2-1 | TRBD2 | . | TRBV7-2 | TGTGCCAGCAGCTTCGCGTTTGCGGGAGAGAGTGAGCAGTTCTTC | CASSFAFAGESEQFF
TRBJ2-3 | . | . | TRBV5-6 | TGTGCCAGCAGCAACGCAGGAGTGGAGCAGTATTTT | CASSNAGVEQYF
TRBJ2-3 | . | . | TRBV7-2 | TGTGCCAGCAGCTCCGCGCAGGGACCGGGAACAGATACGCAGTATTTT | CASSSAQGPGTDTQYF
TRBJ2-1 | TRBD1 | once | TRBV11-1 | TGTGCCAGCAGCGGACAGGGGCGTTACAATGAGCAGTTCTTC | CASSGQGRYNEQFF
TRBJ2-7 | TRBD1 | once | TRBV5-4 | TGTGCCAGCAGCTTGACAGGGGGCGGCAACGAGCAGTACTTC | CASSLTGGGNEQYF
TRBJ2-6 | . | . | TRBV19 | TGTGCCAGTAGTATAAAAGGCACTGGGGCCAACGTCCTGACTTTC | CASSIKGTGANVLTF
TRBJ2-3 | . | . | TRBV7-2 | TGTGCCAGCACCCAAGGGTTTAGCACAGATACGCAGTATTTT | CASTQGFSTDTQYF
TRBJ1-1 | . | . | TRBV7-9 | TGTGCCAGCAGCTGGGGACACCAAATGAACACTGAAGCTTTCTTT | CASSWGHQMNTEAFF
TRBJ1-5 | . | few | TRBV2 | TGTGCCAGCAGTACCCAGGGGCAGTATCAGCCCCAGCATTTT | CASSTQGQYQPQHF
TRBJ2-7 | TRBD1 | . | TRBV7-2 | TGTGCCAGCAGTCCCGGGACAGGGAAGTACGAGCAGTACTTC | CASSPGTGKYEQYF
TRBJ1-5 | . | . | TRBV30 | TGTGCCTGGAGTGACCGGAGCAATCAGCCCCAGCATTTT | CAWSDRSNQPQHF
TRBJ2-5 | . | . | TRBV13 | TGTGCCAGCAGCAACTGGGCTGCCGGAACGACCCAGTACTTC | CASSNWAAGTTQYF
TRBJ2-7 | . | . | TRBV18 | TGTGCCAGCTCAGCCCTAGGTGTCAACGAGCAGTACTTC | CASSALGVNEQYF
TRBJ2-7 | . | few | TRBV21-1 | TGTGCCAGCAGCAAACTGTGCGGGACGCTGTACTTC | CASSKLCGTLYF
TRBJ2-5 | TRBD2 | . | TRBV20-1 | TGCAGTGCAACTAGCGGAGAGACCCAGTACTTC | CSATSGETQYF
TRBJ2-2 | . | . | TRBV5-4 | TGTGCCAGCAGCCCAGCGGCTCGGGACACCGGGGAGCTGTTTTTT | CASSPAARDTGELFF
TRBJ2-1 | TRBD2 | few | TRBV18 | TGTGCCAGCTCACCTCTTGAGCGGGGGATCGATGAGCAGTTCTTC | CASSPLERGIDEQFF
TRBJ2-2 | . | . | TRBV14 | TGTGCCAGCAGCCAAGATTTCACGGGAGCGCTGTTTTTT | CASSQDFTGALFF
TRBJ2-1 | . | once | TRBV27 | TGTGCCAGCAGTTTGTCGCCAGCCCTGGGTGAGAATGAGCAGTTCTTC | CASSLSPALGENEQFF
TRBJ2-1 | . | . | TRBV7-8 | TGTGCCAGCAGCTTAGATCTGTCCTCCTACAATGAGCAGTTCTTC | CASSLDLSSYNEQFF
TRBJ1-1 | . | . | TRBV29-1 | TGCAGCGTAGGGGACAATGTGGGCACTGAAGCTTTCTTT | CSVGDNVGTEAFF
TRBJ2-1 | TRBD2 | few | TRBV5-4 | TGTGCCAGCATGAGCCGGACTAGCGGGAGAAATGAGCAGTTCTTC | CASMSRTSGRNEQFF
TRBJ2-3 | . | few | TRBV7-2 | TGTGCCAGCAGCTTACGAGGGCGACCCACAGATACGCAGTATTTT | CASSLRGRPTDTQYF
TRBJ2-3 | TRBD1 | . | TRBV7-6 | TGTGCCAGCAGCTTAGAAGTGCAGGGGGATACGTATTTT | CASSLEVQGDTYF
TRBJ1-5 | . | few | TRBV6-1 | TGTGCCAGCAGTGAAGGGAGGACGGATTATAGCAATCAGCCCCAGCATTTT | CASSEGRTDYSNQPQHF
TRBJ2-7 | . | . | TRBV28 | TGTGCCAGCAGCCGCCCCGGGGCCCAGCAGTACTTC | CASSRPGAQQYF
TRBJ2-7 | . | few | TRBV5-6 | TGTGCCAGCAGCCCCGGATCCCTTCCCTACGAGCAGTACTTC | CASSPGSLPYEQYF
TRBJ2-5 | . | . | TRBV18 | TGTGCCAGCTCACCACCTTCACAGAAAGAGACCCAGTACTTC | CASSPPSQKETQYF
TRBJ2-5 | TRBD2 | many | TRBV7-9 | TGTGCCAGCAGTCCCGCTAGCGGGGTCGGTTACTTC | CASSPASGVGYF
TRBJ2-7 | . | few | TRBV5-1 | TGCGCCAGCAGCTTGAGTTCAGGGTTCACCTCCTACGAGCAGTACTTC | CASSLSSGFTSYEQYF
TRBJ2-7 | TRBD2 | . | TRBV28 | TGTGCCAGCAGCCCCAGACCGGGAGGCGAGCAGTACTTC | CASSPRPGGEQYF